This T cell receptor (beta chain) was sequenced for a study of blood T cell repertoires in COVID-19. V lost 5 bases to trimming and J lost 1 base, with 14 bases between them. This CDR3 contains 15 residues. CDR1 and CDR2 (germline): MDHEN, SYDVKM. Profiled with immunoSEQ multiplex PCR; TCRdb holds only in-frame clones, not every one. The repertoire consists of 150,000 or so clones, with just under 85% occurring once and the leading ten covering under 3%. The chain joins TRBV28 to TRBJ1-1; TRBD1 might be the D (5 bases). The sequence came from a woman aged 40 to 50 with active or convalescent COVID-19. The sequenced sample was peripheral blood. The CDR3: CASSLQGAGNTEAFF. CDR3 coding DNA: TGTGCCAGCAGTCTACAAGGGGCAGGGAACACTGAAGCTTTCTTT.